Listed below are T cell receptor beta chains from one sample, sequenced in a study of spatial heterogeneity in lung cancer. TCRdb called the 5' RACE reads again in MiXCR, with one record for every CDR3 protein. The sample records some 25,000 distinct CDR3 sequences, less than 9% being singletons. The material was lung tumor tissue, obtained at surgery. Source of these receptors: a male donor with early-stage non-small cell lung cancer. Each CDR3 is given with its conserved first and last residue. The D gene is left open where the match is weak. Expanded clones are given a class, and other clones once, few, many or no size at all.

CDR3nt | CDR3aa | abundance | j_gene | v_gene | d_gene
TGCAGTGCTAGTGGAGGACAGGGGGATGTAGATACGCAGTATTTT | CSASGGQGDVDTQYF | many | TRBJ2-3 | TRBV20-1 | TRBD1
TGTGCCAGCAGCCTATTTCGGGGAGGTGGTAATTCACCCCTCCACTTT | CASSLFRGGGNSPLHF | many | TRBJ1-6 | TRBV3-1 | -
TGCAGCGTTGAAGATCGGGGCAGGTTCATCAATGAGCAGTTCTTC | CSVEDRGRFINEQFF | few | TRBJ2-1 | TRBV29-1 | -
TGTGCCAGTAGTACAGGACTAGCGGGGGCCTACGAGCAGTACTTC | CASSTGLAGAYEQYF | - | TRBJ2-7 | TRBV19 | TRBD2
TGTGCCAGCAGTATAACCAGACTGGCGAGGACCGGGGAGCTGTTTTTT | CASSITRLARTGELFF | few | TRBJ2-2 | TRBV28 | -
TGTGCCAGCTCACCTTACAGGGCCTACTACGAGCAGTACTTC | CASSPYRAYYEQYF | few | TRBJ2-7 | TRBV18 | -
TGTGCCAGCAGCAAACCATATCAGGGACCGAACACCGGGGAGCTGTTTTTT | CASSKPYQGPNTGELFF | - | TRBJ2-2 | TRBV11-2 | -
TGTGCCAGCTCAGCAAACCCGACGGGCGGTTATGGCTACACCTTC | CASSANPTGGYGYTF | many | TRBJ1-2 | TRBV18 | -
TGTGCCAGCAGTTTTGCGGGGAAGGGCTACACCTTC | CASSFAGKGYTF | few | TRBJ1-2 | TRBV7-2 | -
TGTGCCAGCTCACCCTCAGGACAGTTAGGAGAGACCCAGTACTTC | CASSPSGQLGETQYF | few | TRBJ2-5 | TRBV18 | -